This T cell receptor (beta chain) was sequenced during a study of Graves' ophthalmopathy and Graves' hyperthyroidism. RNA transcripts were the source from which TCR beta CDR3 regions were amplified. HTBI primers primed a first-round RT-PCR, and a second-round multiplex PCR followed. TCRdb passed the multiplex PCR reads through MiXCR, listing each CDR3 protein once. The sample records 500,000 to 800,000 distinct CDR3 sequences, about two fifths being singletons. This clonotype was recorded a few times. Germline V gene lookup returns CDR1 SGDLS and CDR2 YYNGEE. Trimming shortened V by 3 bases and J by 5 bases, and 8 bases separated the two germline ends. CDR3 length equals 13 residues.

This TCR was recovered from an adult man with Graves' ophthalmopathy. Sequencing was performed on peripheral blood. This chain uses TRBV9 with TRBJ2-2; tentative D call: TRBD1 (5 bases). The CDR3 protein is CASSARVTGELFF. CDR3 DNA: TGTGCCAGCAGCGCCAGGGTTACCGGGGAGCTGTTTTTT.